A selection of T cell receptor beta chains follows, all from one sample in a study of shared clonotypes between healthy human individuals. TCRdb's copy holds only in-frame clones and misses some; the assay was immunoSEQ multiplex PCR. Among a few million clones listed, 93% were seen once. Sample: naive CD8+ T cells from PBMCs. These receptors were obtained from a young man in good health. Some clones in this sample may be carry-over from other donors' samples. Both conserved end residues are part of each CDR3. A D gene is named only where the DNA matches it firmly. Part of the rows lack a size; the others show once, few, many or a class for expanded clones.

CDR3 DNA: TGTGCCAGCTCTGAGACAGGCTCCTACAATGAGCAGTTCTTC
CDR3 protein: CASSETGSYNEQFF
V gene: TRBV9
CDR3 length: 14
J gene: TRBJ2-1
D gene: -
clone size: -

CDR3 DNA: TGTGCCAGCAGTGAATCAGGGAGGATTGAAGCTTTCTTT
CDR3 protein: CASSESGRIEAFF
V gene: TRBV6-1
CDR3 length: 13
J gene: TRBJ1-1
D gene: -
clone size: -

CDR3 DNA: TGTGCCAGCAGTGAGGGGGGACGGAGCTCCTACGAGCAGTACTTC
CDR3 protein: CASSEGGRSSYEQYF
V gene: TRBV6-1
CDR3 length: 15
J gene: TRBJ2-7
D gene: -
clone size: -

CDR3 DNA: TGTGCCAGCAGTCAACTAGCGGAGAGCACAGATACGCAGTATTTT
CDR3 protein: CASSQLAESTDTQYF
V gene: TRBV6-5
CDR3 length: 15
J gene: TRBJ2-3
D gene: TRBD2
clone size: -

CDR3 DNA: TGTGCCAGTAGTATCTCAAGAGGCAACACTGAAGCTTTCTTT
CDR3 protein: CASSISRGNTEAFF
V gene: TRBV19
CDR3 length: 14
J gene: TRBJ1-1
D gene: -
clone size: once

CDR3 DNA: TGTGCCAGCAGCGTAGGTGTAAGGGCGGATGACGAGCAGTACTTC
CDR3 protein: CASSVGVRADDEQYF
V gene: TRBV9
CDR3 length: 15
J gene: TRBJ2-7
D gene: -
clone size: -

CDR3 DNA: TGTGCCAGCAGTTTACCGGACGGGACGAGGACAGCACCTAACTCCTACGAGCAGTACTTC
CDR3 protein: CASSLPDGTRTAPNSYEQYF
V gene: TRBV28
CDR3 length: 20
J gene: TRBJ2-7
D gene: -
clone size: -

CDR3 DNA: TGTGCCAGCAGCTCACACCCGACGGGATTCCAAGAGACCCAGTACTTC
CDR3 protein: CASSSHPTGFQETQYF
V gene: TRBV27
CDR3 length: 16
J gene: TRBJ2-5
D gene: -
clone size: -

CDR3 DNA: TGCAGCGCCCGGGCGGCGGAGGAGCTGTTTTTT
CDR3 protein: CSARAAEELFF
V gene: TRBV29-1
CDR3 length: 11
J gene: TRBJ2-2
D gene: -
clone size: once

CDR3 DNA: TGCGCCAGCAGCCAAGATTCAGGGGGCGCGTTGAGAGATACGCAGTATTTT
CDR3 protein: CASSQDSGGALRDTQYF
V gene: TRBV4-3
CDR3 length: 17
J gene: TRBJ2-3
D gene: TRBD1
clone size: -

CDR3 DNA: TGTGCCAGCTCCTGGGGGGGTCTGAACACTGAAGCTTTCTTT
CDR3 protein: CASSWGGLNTEAFF
V gene: TRBV27
CDR3 length: 14
J gene: TRBJ1-1
D gene: -
clone size: -

CDR3 DNA: TGTGCCAGTAGTATCCCTGGACTAATCCGGGAGCTGTTTTTT
CDR3 protein: CASSIPGLIRELFF
V gene: TRBV19
CDR3 length: 14
J gene: TRBJ2-2
D gene: -
clone size: -

CDR3 DNA: TGTGCCGGGGGGACAGTAGGGCCGCGCGGGGCCAACGTCCTGACTTTC
CDR3 protein: CAGGTVGPRGANVLTF
V gene: TRBV27
CDR3 length: 16
J gene: TRBJ2-6
D gene: -
clone size: -

CDR3 DNA: TGTGCCAGTAGTATAGCGACAAGGATTTTCGCCGGGGAGCTGTTTTTT
CDR3 protein: CASSIATRIFAGELFF
V gene: TRBV19
CDR3 length: 16
J gene: TRBJ2-2
D gene: -
clone size: once

CDR3 DNA: TGTGCCAGCAGTCGGAGACTAGCCAATGAGCAGTTCTTC
CDR3 protein: CASSRRLANEQFF
V gene: TRBV28
CDR3 length: 13
J gene: TRBJ2-1
D gene: TRBD2
clone size: -

CDR3 DNA: TGTGCCAGCAGCGCGGGACAGAGTAATGAAAAACTGTTTTTT
CDR3 protein: CASSAGQSNEKLFF
V gene: TRBV9
CDR3 length: 14
J gene: TRBJ1-4
D gene: TRBD1
clone size: once

CDR3 DNA: TGTGCCAGCAGTTCCTCGACTAGCGGGAGAAATGAGCAGTTCTTC
CDR3 protein: CASSSSTSGRNEQFF
V gene: TRBV27
CDR3 length: 15
J gene: TRBJ2-1
D gene: TRBD2
clone size: -

CDR3 DNA: TGCGCCAGCAGCCACGTAGGACTAGCGACCTACGGGCAGTACTTC
CDR3 protein: CASSHVGLATYGQYF
V gene: TRBV4-1
CDR3 length: 15
J gene: TRBJ2-7
D gene: TRBD2
clone size: -

CDR3 DNA: TGCGCCAGTCGTATGACAGGGAATCAGCCCCAGCATTTT
CDR3 protein: CASRMTGNQPQHF
V gene: TRBV10-1
CDR3 length: 13
J gene: TRBJ1-5
D gene: TRBD1
clone size: -

CDR3 DNA: TGTGCCTTGGGGGGACGACAGGCCCCGAACACCGGGGAGCTGTTTTTT
CDR3 protein: CALGGRQAPNTGELFF
V gene: TRBV2
CDR3 length: 16
J gene: TRBJ2-2
D gene: -
clone size: -

CDR3 DNA: TGTGCCAGCACCACGGACAGGGGTAGTGGAAACACCATATATTTT
CDR3 protein: CASTTDRGSGNTIYF
V gene: TRBV7-2
CDR3 length: 15
J gene: TRBJ1-3
D gene: TRBD1
clone size: -

CDR3 DNA: TGTGCCAGTAGTATAAAGAAGACAGAAACTTATGGCTACACCTTC
CDR3 protein: CASSIKKTETYGYTF
V gene: TRBV19
CDR3 length: 15
J gene: TRBJ1-2
D gene: -
clone size: -

CDR3 DNA: TGTGCCAGCAGCGCCACGACTAGCGGCGACGAGCAGTACTTC
CDR3 protein: CASSATTSGDEQYF
V gene: TRBV11-2
CDR3 length: 14
J gene: TRBJ2-7
D gene: TRBD2
clone size: -

CDR3 DNA: TGTGCCAGCAGCTTTGGATCAGGCTATGGCTACACCTTC
CDR3 protein: CASSFGSGYGYTF
V gene: TRBV5-6
CDR3 length: 13
J gene: TRBJ1-2
D gene: -
clone size: -

CDR3 DNA: TGTGCCAGCAGCTTAGGTGTCAGTTTGAACACTGAAGCTTTCTTT
CDR3 protein: CASSLGVSLNTEAFF
V gene: TRBV7-9
CDR3 length: 15
J gene: TRBJ1-1
D gene: -
clone size: -

CDR3 DNA: TGTGCCAGCAGCCCGGGGGGAGAGAACCCCCTAGCCTACGAGCAGTACTTC
CDR3 protein: CASSPGGENPLAYEQYF
V gene: TRBV7-9
CDR3 length: 17
J gene: TRBJ2-7
D gene: TRBD2
clone size: -

CDR3 DNA: TGTGCCAGCAGCTTATGGACGGCCCCCTTGAACGAGCAGTACTTC
CDR3 protein: CASSLWTAPLNEQYF
V gene: TRBV5-6
CDR3 length: 15
J gene: TRBJ2-7
D gene: -
clone size: -

CDR3 DNA: TGTGCCAGCAGTGAGAGAGCCCCGGGTCCCGAGGGCAATGAGCAGTTCTTC
CDR3 protein: CASSERAPGPEGNEQFF
V gene: TRBV25-1
CDR3 length: 17
J gene: TRBJ2-1
D gene: -
clone size: -

CDR3 DNA: TGTGCCAGCCACCCTAATCCAGGGGGTCATAACTATGGCTACACCTTC
CDR3 protein: CASHPNPGGHNYGYTF
V gene: TRBV27
CDR3 length: 16
J gene: TRBJ1-2
D gene: TRBD1
clone size: -

CDR3 DNA: TGTGCCAGCAGCACCCGACAGGGGGAAGAGACCCAGTACTTC
CDR3 protein: CASSTRQGEETQYF
V gene: TRBV7-9
CDR3 length: 14
J gene: TRBJ2-5
D gene: TRBD1
clone size: -

CDR3 DNA: TGTGCCAGCAGCTCAGGGACAGGGTTTGGCTACACCTTC
CDR3 protein: CASSSGTGFGYTF
V gene: TRBV9
CDR3 length: 13
J gene: TRBJ1-2
D gene: TRBD1
clone size: -

CDR3 DNA: TGTGCCAGCAGTTGGAGTGGGGGACAGGGCCTGTACAATGAGCAGTTCTTC
CDR3 protein: CASSWSGGQGLYNEQFF
V gene: TRBV11-2
CDR3 length: 17
J gene: TRBJ2-1
D gene: TRBD1
clone size: once

CDR3 DNA: TGTGCCAGCAGCGTAGCGAGGAGCTCTGGGGCCAACGTCCTGACTTTC
CDR3 protein: CASSVARSSGANVLTF
V gene: TRBV9
CDR3 length: 16
J gene: TRBJ2-6
D gene: -
clone size: -

CDR3 DNA: TGTGCCAGTAGTCCCAGTTATGGGTCCATGGGGGAGCAGTACTTC
CDR3 protein: CASSPSYGSMGEQYF
V gene: TRBV19
CDR3 length: 15
J gene: TRBJ2-7
D gene: -
clone size: -

CDR3 DNA: TGTGCCAGCAGCTTAGGTCAGGGGGAAGCTTTCTTT
CDR3 protein: CASSLGQGEAFF
V gene: TRBV11-3
CDR3 length: 12
J gene: TRBJ1-1
D gene: -
clone size: -

CDR3 DNA: TGTGCTAGTGCTGCACCGACGGCGAGCTCCTACAATGAGCAGTTCTTC
CDR3 protein: CASAAPTASSYNEQFF
V gene: TRBV12-5
CDR3 length: 16
J gene: TRBJ2-1
D gene: -
clone size: -

CDR3 DNA: TGCGCCAGCAGCCAAGACCTAGGGCCCTACGAGCAGTACTTC
CDR3 protein: CASSQDLGPYEQYF
V gene: TRBV4-1
CDR3 length: 14
J gene: TRBJ2-7
D gene: -
clone size: -

CDR3 DNA: TGTGCCAGCAGTACGACAGGCGGTGGTGAAAAACTGTTTTTT
CDR3 protein: CASSTTGGGEKLFF
V gene: TRBV27
CDR3 length: 14
J gene: TRBJ1-4
D gene: -
clone size: few

CDR3 DNA: TGTGCCAGCAGGGGACAGGGGTACCATAATGAAAAACTGTTTTTT
CDR3 protein: CASRGQGYHNEKLFF
V gene: TRBV25-1
CDR3 length: 15
J gene: TRBJ1-4
D gene: TRBD1
clone size: -

CDR3 DNA: TGCGCCAGCAGCCAAGATTTAACTAATGAAAAACTGTTTTTT
CDR3 protein: CASSQDLTNEKLFF
V gene: TRBV4-1
CDR3 length: 14
J gene: TRBJ1-4
D gene: -
clone size: -